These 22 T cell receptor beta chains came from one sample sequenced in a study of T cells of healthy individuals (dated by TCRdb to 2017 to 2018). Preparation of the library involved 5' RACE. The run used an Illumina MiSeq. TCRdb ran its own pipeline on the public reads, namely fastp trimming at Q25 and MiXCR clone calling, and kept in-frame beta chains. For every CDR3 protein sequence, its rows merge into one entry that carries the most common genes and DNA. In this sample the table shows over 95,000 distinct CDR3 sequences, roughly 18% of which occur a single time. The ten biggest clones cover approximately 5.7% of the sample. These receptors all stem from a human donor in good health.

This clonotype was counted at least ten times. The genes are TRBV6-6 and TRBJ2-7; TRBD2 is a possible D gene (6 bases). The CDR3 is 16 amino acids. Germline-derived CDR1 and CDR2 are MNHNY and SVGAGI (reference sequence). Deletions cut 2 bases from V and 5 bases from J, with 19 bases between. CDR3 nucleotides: TGTGCCAGCAGTTACAAGGTCGGGGGAGGATTGGACGAGCAGTACTTC. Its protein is CASSYKVGGGLDEQYF.

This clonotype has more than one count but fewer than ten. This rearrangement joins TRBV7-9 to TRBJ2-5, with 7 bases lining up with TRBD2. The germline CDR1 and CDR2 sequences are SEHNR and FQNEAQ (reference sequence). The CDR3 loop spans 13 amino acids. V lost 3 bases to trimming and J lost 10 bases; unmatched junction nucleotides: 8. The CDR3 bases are TGTGCCAGCAGCTTGGGACGGCCGGGGGGCCAGTACTTC. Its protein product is CASSLGRPGGQYF.

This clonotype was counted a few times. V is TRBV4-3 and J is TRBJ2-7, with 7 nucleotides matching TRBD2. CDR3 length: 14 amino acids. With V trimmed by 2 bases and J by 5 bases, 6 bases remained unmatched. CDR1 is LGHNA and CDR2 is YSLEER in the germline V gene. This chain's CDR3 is CASSQSAGIDEQYF. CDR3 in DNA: TGCGCCAGCAGCCAATCAGCGGGGATTGACGAGCAGTACTTC.

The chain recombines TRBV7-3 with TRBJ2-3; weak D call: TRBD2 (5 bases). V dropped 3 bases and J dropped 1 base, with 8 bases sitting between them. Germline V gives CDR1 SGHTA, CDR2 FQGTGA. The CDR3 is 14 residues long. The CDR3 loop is CASSFTGGTDTQYF. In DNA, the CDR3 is TGTGCCAGCAGCTTCACCGGGGGCACAGATACGCAGTATTTT.

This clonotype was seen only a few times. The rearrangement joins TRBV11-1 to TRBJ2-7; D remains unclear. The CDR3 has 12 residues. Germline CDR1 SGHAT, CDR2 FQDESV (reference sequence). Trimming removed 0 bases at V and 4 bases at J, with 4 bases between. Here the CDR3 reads CASSLAEYEQYF. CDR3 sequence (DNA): TGTGCCAGCAGCTTAGCAGAATACGAGCAGTACTTC.

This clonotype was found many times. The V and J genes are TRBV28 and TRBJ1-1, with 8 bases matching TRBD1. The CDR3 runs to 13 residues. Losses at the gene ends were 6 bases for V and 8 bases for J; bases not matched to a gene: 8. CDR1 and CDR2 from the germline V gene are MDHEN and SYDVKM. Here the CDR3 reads CASRKTGGREAFF. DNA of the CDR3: TGTGCCAGCAGAAAAACAGGGGGGAGGGAAGCTTTCTTT.

CDR3 DNA sequence: TGTGCCAGCAGCTTAGAGGTCAGCGCTGAAGCTTTCTTT. It specifies CASSLEVSAEAFF. This sequence joins TRBV7-2 and TRBJ1-1; D call uncertain. Deletions cut 1 base from V and 6 bases from J, with 9 bases between. This CDR3 region has 13 residues. Germline-derived CDR1 and CDR2 are SGHTA and FQGNSA. Based on the CDR3 plus reference TRBV7-2 and TRBJ1-1, the full variable domain is GAGVSQSPSNKVTEKGKDVELRCDPISGHTALYWYRQSLGQGLEFLIYFQGNSAPDKSGLPSDRFSAERTGGSVSTLTIQRTQQEDSAVYLCASSLEVSAEAFFGQGTRLTVV.

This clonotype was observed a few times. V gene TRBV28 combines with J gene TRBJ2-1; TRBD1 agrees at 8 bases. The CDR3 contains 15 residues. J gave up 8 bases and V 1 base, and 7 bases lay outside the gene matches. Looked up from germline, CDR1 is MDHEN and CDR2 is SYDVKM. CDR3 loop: CASSLLVGQGYEQFF. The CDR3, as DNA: TGTGCCAGCAGTTTATTAGTAGGACAGGGTTATGAGCAGTTCTTC.

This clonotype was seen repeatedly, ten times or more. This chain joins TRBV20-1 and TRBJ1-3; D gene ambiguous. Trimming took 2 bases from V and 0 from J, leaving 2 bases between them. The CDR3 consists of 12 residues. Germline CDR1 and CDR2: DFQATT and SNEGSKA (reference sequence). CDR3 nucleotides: TGCAGTGCTAGACTCTCTGGAAACACCATATATTTT. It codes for CSARLSGNTIYF.

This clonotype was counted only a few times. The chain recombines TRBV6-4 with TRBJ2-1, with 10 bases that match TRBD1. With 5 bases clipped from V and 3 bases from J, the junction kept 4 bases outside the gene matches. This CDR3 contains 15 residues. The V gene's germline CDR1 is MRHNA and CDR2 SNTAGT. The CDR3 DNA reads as TGTGCCAGCAGTTCCGGGACAGGGGACTACAATGAGCAGTTCTTC. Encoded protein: CASSSGTGDYNEQFF.

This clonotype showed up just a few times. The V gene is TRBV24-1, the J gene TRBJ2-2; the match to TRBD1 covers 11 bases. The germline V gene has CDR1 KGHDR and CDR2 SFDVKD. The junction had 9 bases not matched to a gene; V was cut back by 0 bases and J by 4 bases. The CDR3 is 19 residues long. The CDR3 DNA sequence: TGTGCCACCAGTGATTTGGTGATCGGACAGGGGGCTAGCACCGGGGAGCTGTTTTTT. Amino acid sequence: CATSDLVIGQGASTGELFF.

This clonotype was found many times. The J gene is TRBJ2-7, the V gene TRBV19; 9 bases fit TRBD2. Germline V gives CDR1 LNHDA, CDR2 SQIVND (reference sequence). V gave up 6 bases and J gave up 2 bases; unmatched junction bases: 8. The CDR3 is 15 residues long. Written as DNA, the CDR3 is TGTGCCAGTAGGTTGGCGGGGGGGACGACCTACGAGCAGTACTTC. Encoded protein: CASRLAGGTTYEQYF.

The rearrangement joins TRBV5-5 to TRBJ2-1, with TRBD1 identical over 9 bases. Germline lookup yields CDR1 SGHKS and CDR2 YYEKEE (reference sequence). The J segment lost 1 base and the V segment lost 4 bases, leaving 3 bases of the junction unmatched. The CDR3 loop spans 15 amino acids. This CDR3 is CASSVDRGSYNEQFF. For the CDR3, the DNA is TGTGCCAGCAGCGTCGACAGGGGGTCCTACAATGAGCAGTTCTTC.

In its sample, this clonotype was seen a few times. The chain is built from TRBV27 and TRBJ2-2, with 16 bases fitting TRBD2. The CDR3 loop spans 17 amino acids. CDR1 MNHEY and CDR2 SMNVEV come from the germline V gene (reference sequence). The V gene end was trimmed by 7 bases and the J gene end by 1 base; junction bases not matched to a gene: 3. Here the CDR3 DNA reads TGTGCCAGCACGGGACTAGCGGGAGGGTTGAACACCGGGGAGCTGTTTTTT. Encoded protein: CASTGLAGGLNTGELFF.

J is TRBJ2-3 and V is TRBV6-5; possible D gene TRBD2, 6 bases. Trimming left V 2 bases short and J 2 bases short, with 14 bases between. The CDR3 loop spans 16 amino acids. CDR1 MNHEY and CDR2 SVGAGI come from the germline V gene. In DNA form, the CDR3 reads TGTGCCAGCAGTTACCGCCCTAGCGCCCTCACAGATACGCAGTATTTT. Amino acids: CASSYRPSALTDTQYF.

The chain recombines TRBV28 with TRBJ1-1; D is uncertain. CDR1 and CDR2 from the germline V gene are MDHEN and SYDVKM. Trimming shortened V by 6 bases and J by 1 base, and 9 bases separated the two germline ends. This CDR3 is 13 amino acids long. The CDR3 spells CASREGWNTEAFF. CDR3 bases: TGTGCCAGCAGGGAGGGTTGGAACACTGAAGCTTTCTTT.

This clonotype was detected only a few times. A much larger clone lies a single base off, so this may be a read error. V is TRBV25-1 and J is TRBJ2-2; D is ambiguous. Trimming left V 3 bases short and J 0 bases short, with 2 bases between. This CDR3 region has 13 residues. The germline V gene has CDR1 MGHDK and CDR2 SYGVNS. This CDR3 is CASSDPNTGELFF. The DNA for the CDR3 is TGTGCCAGCAGTGACCCGAACACCGGGGAGCTGTTTTTT.

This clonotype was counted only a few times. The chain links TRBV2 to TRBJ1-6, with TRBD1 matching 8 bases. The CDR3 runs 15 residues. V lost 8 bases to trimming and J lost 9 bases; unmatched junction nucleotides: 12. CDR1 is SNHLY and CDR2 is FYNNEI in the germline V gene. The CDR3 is CASSDRGGVGSPLHF. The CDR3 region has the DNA TGTGCCAGCTCCGACAGGGGAGGTGTCGGTTCACCCCTCCACTTT. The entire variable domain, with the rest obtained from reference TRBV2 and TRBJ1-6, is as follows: EPEVTQTPSHQVTQMGQEVILRCVPISNHLYFYWYRQILGQKVEFLVSFYNNEISEKSEIFDDQFSVERPDGSNFTLKIRSTKLEDSAMYFCASSDRGGVGSPLHFGNGTRLTVT.

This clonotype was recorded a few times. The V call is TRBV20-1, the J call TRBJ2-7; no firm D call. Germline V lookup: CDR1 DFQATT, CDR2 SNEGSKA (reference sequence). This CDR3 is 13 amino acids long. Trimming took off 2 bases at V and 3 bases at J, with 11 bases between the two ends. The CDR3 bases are TGCAGTGCTAGACCCCCTTACCTCTACGAGCAGTACTTC. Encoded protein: CSARPPYLYEQYF.

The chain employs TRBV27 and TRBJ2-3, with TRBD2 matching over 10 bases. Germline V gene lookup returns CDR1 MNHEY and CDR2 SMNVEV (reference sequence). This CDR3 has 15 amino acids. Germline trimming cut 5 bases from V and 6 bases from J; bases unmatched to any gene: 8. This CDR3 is CASSEGASGSDTQYF. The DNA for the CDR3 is TGTGCCAGCAGTGAGGGGGCTAGCGGGAGCGATACGCAGTATTTT.

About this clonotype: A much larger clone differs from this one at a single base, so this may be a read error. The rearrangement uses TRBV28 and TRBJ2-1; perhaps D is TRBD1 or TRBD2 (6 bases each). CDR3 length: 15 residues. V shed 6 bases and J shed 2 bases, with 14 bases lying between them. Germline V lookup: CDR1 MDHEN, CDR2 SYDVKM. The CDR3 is CASSPPGAPYNEQFF. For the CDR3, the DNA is TGTGCCAGCAGCCCTCCGGGGGCCCCCTACAATGAGCAGTTCTTC.

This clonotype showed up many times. The CDR3 DNA reads TGTGCCAGCAGTTTAAGAGAGGCAGTCGGAGCTTTCTTT. It yields the protein CASSLREAVGAFF. The chain combines TRBV12-3 or TRBV12-4 with TRBJ1-1; D unresolved. The V end lost 2 bases, the J end lost 10 bases, and 14 bases lay between the germline ends. The CDR3 has 13 residues.